This T cell receptor beta chain was recovered during a study of cytomegalovirus exposure and HLA in healthy donors (dated by TCRdb to the late 2010s). At the level of the whole study: An earlier analysis of around 600 of the donors reported about 290 Gb of sequence data and roughly 100 million unique TCR beta sequences from 190 million or so T cells. Roughly 320 gigabases of sequencing data and around 85 million unique TCR sequences made up an early release that covered 500 to 700 HLA-typed donors. Of the 300 to 500 genotyped donors, 65% to 90% were placed in the genetic ancestry cluster associated with self-reported Caucasian donors. The study aimed to test whether signatures of past pathogen exposure could be identified by cataloging public T cell receptors. Using immunosequencing, the study profiled T cell repertoires from around 680 subjects and related those repertoires to cytomegalovirus serostatus. A separate validation cohort of 100 to 150 different subjects was used in addition to the approximately 640-subject first cohort. High-throughput TCR immunosequencing, statistical association of individual TCRs with disease status, and machine learning were combined to predict cytomegalovirus infection status. In a later analysis, previously published TCR beta repertoires from hundreds of donors were re-analyzed and high-resolution HLA genotyping was added so that TCR occurrence patterns could be studied. In the later analysis, no new phenotypic data were used to find candidate immune exposures; instead, reliance was placed on TCR beta sequences and their occurrence across donors. An earlier analysis of 587 of the donors applied high-throughput TCR beta sequencing to assess whether each TCR beta V gene segment acted as functional or pseudogenic. Alongside the repertoire data, information on donor age, sex, ethnicity and CMV serostatus was compiled. A later genetic analysis used genome-wide SNP genotypes for about 60% of the roughly 700 donors, treating that subset as a discovery cohort. All discovery cohort repertoires had been generated on a single sequencing platform. HLA typing included class I and class II loci at four-digit resolution. Typing coverage varied by locus: about 620-640 donors for A, B, C, DRB1 and DQB1; approximately 500 for DQA1; 606 for DPA1; 450 to 480 for DPB1. Because of strong linkage in the cohort, four to six DR-DQ haplotypes were treated as single units for association and clustering. On average, around 200,000 unique TCR beta nucleotide sequences were sequenced per donor among about 400 genotyped donors of the cohort, with about 19% of those sequences being non-productive. On the study overall, not on this receptor specifically: Several of the top co-occurrence clusters appeared to be linked to parvovirus B19, influenza, CMV and Epstein-Barr virus, according to a later analysis. A later analysis found that HLA-associated TCR beta chains were more clonally expanded and had lower generation probabilities than equally common non-associated chains. Because counts were too low, seventeen rarely observed V segments, including chromosome 9 orphons, were excluded from the earlier analysis of several hundred of the donors. Presence/absence analyses assumed roughly uniform sequencing depth across donors, an assumption that may not hold. The authors suggested that the approach could potentially be generalized to other disease states and immunological phenotypes. The study gave a list of more than 150 TCR beta chains associated with cytomegalovirus. An association between a missense DCLRE1C variant and V-gene and J-gene trimming of TCR beta chains was found in a later genetic analysis and replicated in an independent cohort. For the cohort, immune exposure information was limited to CMV serostatus. Because some donors lacked HLA typing at each locus, the association tests relied only on the typed subset. A group of highly shared sequence variants was considered likely to be a technical artifact of the sequencing pipeline. Three of the identified cytomegalovirus-associated TCR beta chains were confirmed in vitro to be specific for cytomegalovirus antigens. This cohort had only TCR beta chains sequenced, and the lack of alpha or paired-chain data limited which features could be detected. According to a later genetic analysis, donors in an Asian-associated ancestry cluster had fewer N-insertions in productive TCRs than the approximately 650-donor mean. An earlier analysis of approximately 600 of the donors showed that most TCR beta V segments appeared in productive rearrangements either about 87% or about 30% of the time, which broadly matched IMGT annotations. When HLA alleles, especially DR and DQ, strongly co-occurred, attributing TCR associations to individual alleles was difficult. A further reported finding was that TCR beta sequences accurately predicted the HLA-A and HLA-B alleles for most subjects in the first cohort. Linkage disequilibrium might explain the correlated functional status among segregating V segments, but an unknown experimental factor could not be ruled out. In a later analysis, about 16,000 TCR beta sequences were associated with specific HLA alleles at a false discovery rate of 0.05. According to a later analysis, most CMV-associated TCR beta chains appeared to be HLA-restricted, and the HLA associations seemed to be driven largely by CMV exposure. In a later analysis, the rate of TCR association differed among HLA loci, with DRB1 alleles having the most associated TCRs and HLA-C alleles having the fewest. The classifier was reported to diagnose cytomegalovirus status with high specificity and sensitivity in both the original cohort and the validation cohort. Across donors, most TCR sequences were observed very rarely, whereas some public TCRs were present in many individuals.

Libraries were built with the immunoSEQ multiplex PCR assay. For the multiplex PCR, a mixture combining 60 forward primers for TCR Vbeta segments and 13 reverse primers for TCR Jbeta segments was used. The CDR3 region of rearranged TCR beta genes was amplified from genomic DNA with a multiplex PCR assay. The Illumina HiSeq System was used to sequence the amplified TCR beta libraries as 87-base-pair reads. The paper's processing steps were these. A later analysis tallied some 79 million unique TCR beta chains across the 666 repertoires, and about 12 million of those chains were shared by two or more donors. Raw reads were error-corrected and collapsed into unique sequences with a nearest-neighbor algorithm that merged closely related sequences to remove PCR and sequencing errors. Alignment of CDR3 sequences to IMGT reference sequences was used to assign V, D and J gene segments. Each retained sequence needed at least a six-nucleotide match to both a V gene segment and a J gene segment. Rearrangements were called productive when the CDR3 lacked stop codons and stayed in frame with V and J; all others were non-productive. CDR3 was defined by IMGT convention, running from the second conserved V-encoded cysteine to the conserved J-encoded phenylalanine. Sequences without an unambiguous match to a single V gene segment were excluded from the earlier analysis of about 640 of the donors. In an earlier analysis of 500 to 750 of the donors, V segments were called functional above 56.7% productive rearrangements and were called segregating when the between-donor standard deviation exceeded 5%. A statistical classification framework was developed to diagnose cytomegalovirus status using the catalog of TCR beta chain sequences. A later analysis assigned V and J genes by comparing TCR nucleotide sequences with IMGT/GENE-DB human TR gene sequences. In a later analysis, CDR3 sequences and most-parsimonious VDJ recombination scenarios were assigned using the TCRdist pipeline. A later analysis defined each TCR beta chain by its CDR3 amino acid sequence plus V-gene family, and excluded reads lacking a unique V-gene family. In a later analysis, approximately 640 highly shared, low-generation-probability nucleotide sequences were removed to address suspected cross-contamination and a sequencing artifact. A later analysis calculated a clonal expansion index for each public chain from normalized within-repertoire ranks of inferred template counts. Generation probabilities in a later analysis came from a VDJ recombination model fitted to out-of-frame rearrangements, and those results were checked against IGoR. In a later analysis, hypergeometric tests were used to score TCR-TCR, TCR-HLA and TCR-CMV co-occurrence, with a repertoire-size bias correction applied to TCR pairs. To estimate false discovery rates, a later analysis permuted the HLA or CMV assignments 20 times. In a later analysis, co-occurring TCRs were grouped using DBSCAN, and TCRdist sequence similarity was added for clustering within HLA-allele-positive subsets. Repertoires with fewer than 30,000 or more than 120,000 public chains were left out of co-occurrence clustering, as were about 5 repertoires with anomalous nucleotide sharing. TCRdb took this table from immuneACCESS and kept in-frame rearrangements with V and J called. Such tables lack part of the clones; where checked against another copy, unresolved V genes explain under half of the gap, and the rest is unexplained. D and trimming come from the DNA, and the V and J calls and clone size come from that table. This sample lists 300,000 or so clones; almost 85% were detected once. The ten largest clones capture roughly 2% of the sample.

The cohort comprised more than 550 healthy bone marrow donors. Cohort members were all nominally healthy when sampled, although unrecorded immune exposures were likely present. The donor was CMV seropositive and belonged to the group of 250 to 300 seropositive cohort members. A peripheral blood sample was provided by each donor, and peripheral blood mononuclear cells were used for TCR beta sequencing. Genomic DNA was extracted from the blood cell samples with the Qiagen DNeasy Blood Extraction Kit. In regard to this clone: Its binding antigen is unknown. There are no base qualities to consult, and no much larger clone falls within one base.

The sequence came from a woman aged 40 to 50 in good health and CMV-seropositive. Sequenced: PBMCs.

The sequence in DNA is TGTGCCAGCAGCTTAGCGGGCGGGAGTCTGAATGAGCAGTTCTTC. This is translated as CASSLAGGSLNEQFF. The rearranged segments are TRBV7-9 and TRBJ2-1; 7 junctional bases match TRBD2. The germline V gene (reference sequence) specifies SEHNR as CDR1 and FQNEAQ as CDR2. There are 15 amino acids in the CDR3, from cysteine to phenylalanine inclusive. The sequence is cut down to CDR3 DNA, 45 bases in frame from base 1. The germline V and J ends show losses of 0 bases and 7 bases respectively, and no gene match explains 6 bases of the junction.